This T cell receptor beta chain was observed in a study of technical replicates of blood from several donors. Trimming removed 2 bases at V and 7 bases at J, with 12 bases between. Germline CDR1 SSHAT, CDR2 FNYEAQ (reference sequence). CDR3 length: 14 residues. The data were produced by immunoSEQ multiplex PCR, yet TCRdb's version contains in-frame clones alone and is incomplete. The sample has more than 90,000 clones, nearly 97% seen once. The sample comprised T cells isolated from PBMCs. The chain couples TRBV7-7 to TRBJ2-4; D unresolved. This sequence was found in a human donor in good health. The CDR3 spells CASSLRAMGNIQYF. CDR3 DNA: TGTGCCAGCAGCTTACGTGCTATGGGCAACATTCAGTACTTC.